The 19 T cell receptor beta chains below come from one sample, sequenced in a study of T cell clonality in common variable immunodeficiency. Data came from immunoSEQ multiplex PCR; TCRdb stores just in-frame clones and leaves some out. The sample yields some 52,000 clones, without any singletons. The specimen sequenced was peripheral blood mononuclear cells. The source is a person aged 18 to 70 in good health.

In its sample, this clone was seen many times. The CDR3 bases that were read are TGTGCCAGCAGCTTAGATCGTAGCACAGATACG. This encodes CASSLDRSTDT. The CDR3 reads in full as CASSLDRSTDTQYF. This chain connects TRBV7-9 to TRBJ2-3; the D is unclear. Sequencing ends 3 residues short of the CDR3 end; the germline J gene provides the rest. V lost 1 base to trimming and J lost 0 bases, with 5 bases between them. Germline V lookup: CDR1 SEHNR, CDR2 FQNEAQ (reference sequence). The CDR3 covers 14 residues.

This clone was observed at least ten times. The missing CDR3 end, 3 residues past where the read stops, is filled in from the germline J gene. This chain uses TRBV28 with TRBJ2-5, with 8 nucleotides matching TRBD1. The germline CDR1 and CDR2 sequences are MDHEN and SYDVKM. With 2 bases clipped from V and 5 bases from J, the junction kept 7 bases outside the gene matches. The CDR3 is 15 amino acids. The CDR3 spells CASSLIRGRGETQYF. The DNA read from the CDR3 is TGTGCCAGCAGTTTAATCAGGGGGCGCGGGGAGACC. Filled out from reference TRBV28 and TRBJ2-5, the complete variable domain reads DVKVTQSSRYLVKRTGEKVFLECVQDMDHENMFWYRQDPGLGLRLIYFSYDVKMKEKGDIPEGYSVSREKKERFSLILESASTNQTSMYLCASSLIRGRGETQYFGPGTRLLVL.

In this sample, this clone turned up many times. With the read ending 3 residues before the CDR3 end, the germline J gene is used to fill in that end. V gene TRBV19 combines with J gene TRBJ2-1, with 7 bases identical to TRBD2. V lost 1 base and J lost 5; bases outside the gene matches: 5. This CDR3 contains 15 residues. CDR1 and CDR2 (germline): LNHDA, SQIVND (reference sequence). The CDR3 loop reads CASSIVAGVNNEQFF. CDR3 bases read: TGTGCCAGTAGTATAGTGGCGGGAGTCAACAATGAG.

The table lists this clone with a few counts. The CDR3 end lies 3 residues beyond the end of the read and is filled in from the germline J gene. The chain is built from TRBV7-9 and TRBJ1-2; a weak D match, TRBD1 (5 bases). CDR3 length equals 13 residues. CDR1 is SEHNR and CDR2 is FQNEAQ in the germline V gene (reference sequence). The DNA read from the CDR3 is TGTGCCAGCAGCCCGGGACTAGGCGATGAC. It encodes CASSPGLGDD. The CDR3 reads in full as CASSPGLGDDYTF.

There are many counts of this clone. Sequencing ends 3 residues short of the CDR3 end; the germline J gene provides the rest. The sample holds other DNA sequences that translate to the same CDR3. The V call is TRBV5-1, the J call TRBJ2-1; TRBD2 matches at 13 bases. The CDR3 totals 15 residues. The V gene end was trimmed by 4 bases and the J gene end by 7 bases; junction bases not matched to a gene: 5. Germline lookup yields CDR1 SGHRS and CDR2 YFSETQ. CDR3 residues: CASSPGTSGTNEQFF. The sequenced CDR3 bases are TGCGCCAGCAGCCCCGGGACTAGCGGGACAAATGAG.

This clone turned up a few times. Read coverage stops 3 residues before the CDR3 terminus; the germline J gene supplies the remainder. The chain links TRBV30 to TRBJ1-1, with D possibly TRBD1 on 5 matching bases. The CDR3 loop spans 13 amino acids. Trimming removed 1 base from V and 4 bases from J, with 10 bases in between. CDR1 and CDR2 (germline): GTSNPN, SVGIG (reference sequence). The DNA read from the CDR3 is TGTGCCTGGAGTGAGGGGCAGGGCACTGAA. Encoded protein: CAWSEGQGTE. The whole CDR3 protein is CAWSEGQGTEAFF.

For this clone: The DNA ends 3 residues before the CDR3 does, and the rest of the CDR3 is filled in from the germline J gene. V is TRBV7-2 and J is TRBJ2-1; 8 bases fit TRBD2. With 4 bases clipped from V and 4 bases from J, the junction kept 6 bases outside the gene matches. Germline V gene data show CDR1 as SGHTA and CDR2 as FQGNSA. CDR3 size: 15 residues. The CDR3: CASSSPGGGYNEQFF. CDR3 bases read: TGTGCCAGCAGCTCCCCCGGGGGGGGTTACAATGAG.

This clone was observed many times. The read gets to within 3 residues of the CDR3 end, and the germline J gene fills in the rest. The rearrangement uses TRBV11-2 and TRBJ1-1; D unclear. The CDR3 spans 14 residues. Trimming left V 5 bases short and J 1 base short, with 11 bases between. The V gene's germline CDR1 is SGHAT and CDR2 FQNNGV. The sequenced part of the CDR3 DNA is TGTGCCAGCAGCGTTGGACTTCGGAACACTGAA. Amino acids: CASSVGLRNTE. The complete CDR3 protein is CASSVGLRNTEAFF. The full variable domain, its missing parts supplied by reference TRBV11-2 and TRBJ1-1, is EAGVAQSPRYKIIEKRQSVAFWCNPISGHATLYWYQQILGQGPKLLIQFQNNGVVDDSQLPKDRFSAERLKGVDSTLKIQPAKLEDSAVYLCASSVGLRNTEAFFGQGTRLTVV.

In its sample, this clone was seen many times. The read comes to an end 3 residues before the CDR3 does, leaving the germline J gene to fill in the end. The gene calls are TRBV18 and TRBJ2-5; TRBD2 is a possible D gene (10 bases). The V and J ends lost 5 bases and 5 bases respectively, with 30 bases between them. Per the germline V gene, CDR1 is KGHSH and CDR2 is LQKENI. The CDR3 is made up of 19 amino acids. The DNA read from the CDR3 is TGTGCCAGCTCAGCGACAGGGGGTCTGCTAGCGGGAGACGGGGAGACC. This codes for CASSATGGLLAGDGET. The full CDR3 protein reads CASSATGGLLAGDGETQYF.

This clone occurred many times. The read finishes 3 residues shy of the CDR3 end, and the germline J gene is used to complete it. The V call is TRBV30, the J call TRBJ2-7, with 8 nucleotides matching TRBD1. The CDR3 spans 14 residues. Germline V gene lookup returns CDR1 GTSNPN and CDR2 SVGIG (reference sequence). Losses at the gene ends were 2 bases for V and 1 base for J; bases not matched to a gene: 4. The sequenced CDR3 bases are TGTGCCTGGAGTACCACAGGGGGGTCCTACGAG. Its translation is CAWSTTGGSYE. From start to end, the CDR3 is CAWSTTGGSYEQYF.

The sample holds many counts of this clone. Coverage ceases 3 residues before the CDR3 finishes, and the germline J gene fills in the end. The chain recombines TRBV6-1 with TRBJ2-1, with D possibly being TRBD1 (6 bases). The germline CDR1 and CDR2 sequences are MNHNS and SASEGT. Trimming left V 0 bases short and J 9 bases short, with 18 bases between. This CDR3 spans 16 amino acids. The sequenced CDR3 bases are TGTGCCAGCAGTGAAGCGACAGGATTCCGTTACGCTGAG. It codes for CASSEATGFRYAE. The full CDR3 reads CASSEATGFRYAEQFF.

This clone was found many times. CDR3 DNA, as far as it was read: TGCGCCAGCTCCCCCATAAGCGGGAGTAAGACAGATACG. This encodes CASSPISGSKTDT. The full CDR3 sequence reads CASSPISGSKTDTQYF. The J gene is TRBJ2-3, the V gene TRBV5-1; 8 nucleotides match TRBD2. The missing CDR3 end, 3 residues past where the read stops, is filled in from the germline J gene. Unmatched junction bases numbered 13, after V lost 7 bases and J lost 3 bases. The germline CDR1 and CDR2 sequences are SGHRS and YFSETQ. The CDR3 runs to 16 residues.

This clone was counted many times. The CDR3 end falls 3 residues outside the read, so it is completed with the germline J gene. V gene TRBV6-2 or TRBV6-3 combines with J gene TRBJ2-7; 8 bases match TRBD2. V dropped 6 bases and J dropped 6; count of bases not matched to a gene: 13. From germline, CDR1 is MNHEY and CDR2 SVGEGT. The CDR3 loop spans 15 amino acids. The CDR3 here is CASSFGSGSFSEQYF. Incomplete CDR3 DNA: TGTGCCAGCAGCTTCGGGAGCGGGAGTTTCAGCGAG.

A few counts support this clone. The read finishes 3 residues shy of the CDR3 end, and the germline J gene is used to complete it. This sequence joins TRBV19 and TRBJ2-1; TRBD2 matches at 10 bases. The length of the CDR3 is 14 residues. V was clipped by 6 bases and J by 4 bases; unmatched bases: 3. Germline V lookup: CDR1 LNHDA, CDR2 SQIVND (reference sequence). CDR3 bases read: TGTGCCAGTAGAGGGACTAGCGATTACAATGAG. It translates to CASRGTSDYNE. The whole CDR3 is CASRGTSDYNEQFF.

Many counts were recorded for this clone. With the read ending 3 residues before the CDR3 end, the germline J gene is used to fill in that end. The chain joins TRBV29-1 to TRBJ2-1, with 11 bases matching TRBD2. CDR1 is SQVTM and CDR2 is ANQGSEA in the germline V gene. Trimming cost V 5 bases and J 0 bases; bases outside gene matches: 15. The CDR3 spans 19 residues. The CDR3 reads CSVLKSLAGGNTSYNEQFF. The sequenced CDR3 bases are TGCAGCGTTCTTAAGTCTCTAGCGGGAGGTAATACCTCCTACAATGAG.

This clone was found a few times. Incomplete CDR3 DNA: TGTGCCAGCAGCCGGGGACTAGCGGGACGAGAGACC. Its protein is CASSRGLAGRET. The whole CDR3 protein reads CASSRGLAGRETQYF. The chain combines TRBV14 with TRBJ2-5, with 13 positions matching TRBD2. Sequencing ends 3 residues short of the CDR3 end; the germline J gene provides the rest. J lost 4 bases, V lost 4 bases, and 3 bases had no gene match. CDR3 length: 15 residues. CDR1 and CDR2 from the germline V gene are SGHDN and FVKESK. Together with reference TRBV14 and TRBJ2-5, the CDR3 gives the full variable domain: EAGVTQFPSHSVIEKGQTVTLRCDPISGHDNLYWYRRVMGKEIKFLLHFVKESKQDESGMPNNRFLAERTGGTYSTLKVQPAELEDSGVYFCASSRGLAGRETQYFGPGTRLLVL.

This clone was observed many times. From the germline J gene comes the end of the CDR3, since the read stops 3 residues before it. This chain links TRBV19 with TRBJ1-5, with 8 bases identical to TRBD1. CDR1 LNHDA and CDR2 SQIVND come from the germline V gene (reference sequence). The length of the CDR3 is 15 residues. V shed 9 bases, J shed 6 bases, and the junction held 13 bases outside the gene matches. The CDR3 bases that were read are TGTGCCAGCGAAGCTGGACAGGGACTTTTTCAGCCC. It is translated as CASEAGQGLFQP. From start to end, the CDR3 is CASEAGQGLFQPQHF.

The table lists this clone with many counts. The CDR3 end is not reached by the read, which stops 3 residues before it; the germline J gene fills it in. The chain couples TRBV28 to TRBJ2-7; 8 bases line up with TRBD2. Germline V gene lookup returns CDR1 MDHEN and CDR2 SYDVKM. After removal of 6 bases from V and 5 bases from J, the junction contained 12 bases not matched to a gene. The CDR3 covers 15 residues. The sequenced CDR3 bases are TGTGCCAGCAGCACCGGGACTAGGTTTCCCCACGAG. Translated: CASSTGTRFPHE. The entire CDR3 sequence reads CASSTGTRFPHEQYF.

This clone was detected only a few times. The CDR3 end falls 3 residues outside the read, so it is completed with the germline J gene. The chain employs TRBV18 and TRBJ2-4; tentative D call: TRBD1 (6 bases). The CDR3 is made up of 15 amino acids. The germline V gene encodes CDR1 KGHSH and CDR2 LQKENI. The sequenced CDR3 bases are TGTGCCAGCTCGCCCAGGGCCTTTGGGGGCTATGGT. Amino acid sequence: CASSPRAFGGYG. The entire CDR3 sequence reads CASSPRAFGGYGQYF.